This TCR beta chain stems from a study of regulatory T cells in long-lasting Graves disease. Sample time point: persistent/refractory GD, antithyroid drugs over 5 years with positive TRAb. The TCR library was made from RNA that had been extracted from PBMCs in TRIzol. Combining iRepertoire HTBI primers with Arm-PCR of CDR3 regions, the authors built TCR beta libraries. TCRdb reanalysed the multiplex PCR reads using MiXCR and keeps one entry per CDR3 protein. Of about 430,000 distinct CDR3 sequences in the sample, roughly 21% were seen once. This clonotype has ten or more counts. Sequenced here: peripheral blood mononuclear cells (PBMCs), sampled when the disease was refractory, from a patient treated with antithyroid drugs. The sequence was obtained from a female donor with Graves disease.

For the CDR3, the DNA is TGCAGTGCTAGAGTGCGTGTGGGGTATAGCAATCAGCCCCAGCATTTT. Protein sequence: CSARVRVGYSNQPQHF. V usage is TRBV20-1 and J usage is TRBJ1-5, with D uncertain. Germline V gene data show CDR1 as DFQATT and CDR2 as SNEGSKA (reference sequence). This CDR3 has 16 amino acids. Trimming removed 1 base at V and 0 bases at J, with 13 bases between.